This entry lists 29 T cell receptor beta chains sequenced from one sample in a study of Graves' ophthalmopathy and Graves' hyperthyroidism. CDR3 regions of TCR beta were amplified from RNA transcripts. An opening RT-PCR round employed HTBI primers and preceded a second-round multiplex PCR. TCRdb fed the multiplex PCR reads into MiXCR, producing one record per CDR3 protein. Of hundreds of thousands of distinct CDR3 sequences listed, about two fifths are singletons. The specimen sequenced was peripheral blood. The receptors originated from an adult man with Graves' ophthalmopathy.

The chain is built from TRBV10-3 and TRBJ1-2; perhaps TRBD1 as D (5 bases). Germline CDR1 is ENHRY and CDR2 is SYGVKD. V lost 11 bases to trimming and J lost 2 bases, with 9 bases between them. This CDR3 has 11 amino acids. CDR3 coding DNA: TGTGCCGGTGGGACCAACTATGGCTACACCTTC. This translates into CAGGTNYGYTF.

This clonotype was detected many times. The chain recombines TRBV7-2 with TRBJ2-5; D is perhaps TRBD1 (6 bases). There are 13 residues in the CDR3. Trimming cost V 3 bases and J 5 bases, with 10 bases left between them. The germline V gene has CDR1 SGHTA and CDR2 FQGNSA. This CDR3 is CASSFGGLETQYF. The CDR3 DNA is TGTGCCAGCAGCTTTGGGGGCCTGGAGACCCAGTACTTC. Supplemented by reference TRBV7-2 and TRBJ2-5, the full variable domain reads GAGVSQSPSNKVTEKGKDVELRCDPISGHTALYWYRQSLGQGLEFLIYFQGNSAPDKSGLPSDRFSAERTGGSVSTLTIQRTQQEDSAVYLCASSFGGLETQYFGPGTRLLVL.

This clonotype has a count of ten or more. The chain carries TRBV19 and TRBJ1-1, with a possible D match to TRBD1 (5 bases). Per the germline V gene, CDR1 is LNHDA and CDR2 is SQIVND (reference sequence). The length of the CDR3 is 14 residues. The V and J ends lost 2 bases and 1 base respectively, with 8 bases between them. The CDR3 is CASSIRQGNTEAFF. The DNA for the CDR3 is TGTGCCAGTAGTATAAGGCAGGGGAACACTGAAGCTTTCTTT. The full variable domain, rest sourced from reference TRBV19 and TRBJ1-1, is DGGITQSPKYLFRKEGQNVTLSCEQNLNHDAMYWYRQDPGQGLRLIYYSQIVNDFQKGDIAEGYSVSREKKESFPLTVTSAQKNPTAFYLCASSIRQGNTEAFFGQGTRLTVV.

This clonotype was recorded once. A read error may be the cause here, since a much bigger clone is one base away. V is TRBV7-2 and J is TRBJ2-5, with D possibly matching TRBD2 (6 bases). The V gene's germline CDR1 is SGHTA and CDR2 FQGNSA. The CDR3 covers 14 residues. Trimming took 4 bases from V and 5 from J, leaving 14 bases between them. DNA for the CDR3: TGTGCCAGCAGCTATGTTGGGAGGCGGGAGACCCAGTACTTC. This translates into CASSYVGRRETQYF.

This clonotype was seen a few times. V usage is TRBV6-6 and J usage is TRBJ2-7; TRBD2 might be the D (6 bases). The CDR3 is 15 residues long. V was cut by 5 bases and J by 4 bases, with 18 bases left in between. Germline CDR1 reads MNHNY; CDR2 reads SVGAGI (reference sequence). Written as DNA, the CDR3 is TGTGCCAGCAGTACACATCCGGGGGAGCGGTACGAGCAGTACTTC. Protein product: CASSTHPGERYEQYF.

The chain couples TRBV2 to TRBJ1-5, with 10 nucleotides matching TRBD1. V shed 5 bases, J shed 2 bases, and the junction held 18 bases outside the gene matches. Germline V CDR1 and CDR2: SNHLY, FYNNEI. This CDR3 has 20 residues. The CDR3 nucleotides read TGTGCCAGCAGTTACTCCGCCGGGACAGGGGTTCGGCGGGGCAATCAGCCCCAGCATTTT. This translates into CASSYSAGTGVRRGNQPQHF. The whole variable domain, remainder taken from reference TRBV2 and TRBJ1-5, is EPEVTQTPSHQVTQMGQEVILRCVPISNHLYFYWYRQILGQKVEFLVSFYNNEISEKSEIFDDQFSVERPDGSNFTLKIRSTKLEDSAMYFCASSYSAGTGVRRGNQPQHFGDGTRLSIL.

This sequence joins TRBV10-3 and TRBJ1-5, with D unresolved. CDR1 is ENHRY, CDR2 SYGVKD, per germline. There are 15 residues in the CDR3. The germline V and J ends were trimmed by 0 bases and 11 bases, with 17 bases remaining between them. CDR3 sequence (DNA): TGTGCCATCAGTGAGTCTGGACGGACGCAAGAGACCCAGCATTTT. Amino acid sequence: CAISESGRTQETQHF.

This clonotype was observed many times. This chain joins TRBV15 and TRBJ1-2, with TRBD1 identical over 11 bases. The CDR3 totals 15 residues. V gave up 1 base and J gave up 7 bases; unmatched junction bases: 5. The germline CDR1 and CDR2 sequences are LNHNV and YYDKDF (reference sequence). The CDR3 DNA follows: TGTGCCACCAGCAGAGGCGGACAGGGGGCATCTGGCTACACCTTC. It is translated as CATSRGGQGASGYTF.

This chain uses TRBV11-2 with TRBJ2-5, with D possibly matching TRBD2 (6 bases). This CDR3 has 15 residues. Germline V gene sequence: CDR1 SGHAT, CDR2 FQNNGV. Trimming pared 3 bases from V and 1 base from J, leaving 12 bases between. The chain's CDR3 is CASSFQGGRQETQYF. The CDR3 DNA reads TGTGCCAGCAGCTTCCAGGGAGGTCGCCAAGAGACCCAGTACTTC.

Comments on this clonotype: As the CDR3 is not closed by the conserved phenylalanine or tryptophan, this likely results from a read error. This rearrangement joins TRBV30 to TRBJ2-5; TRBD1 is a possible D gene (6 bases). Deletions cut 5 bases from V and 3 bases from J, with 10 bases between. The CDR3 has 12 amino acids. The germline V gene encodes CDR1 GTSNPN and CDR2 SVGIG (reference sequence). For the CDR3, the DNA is TGTGCCTGGTCAGGGGATGAAGAGACCCAGTACGTC. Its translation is CAWSGDEETQYV.

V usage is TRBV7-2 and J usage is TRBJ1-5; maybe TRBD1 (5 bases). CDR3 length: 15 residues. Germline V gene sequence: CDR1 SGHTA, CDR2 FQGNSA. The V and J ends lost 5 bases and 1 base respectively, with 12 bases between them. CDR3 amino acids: CASSLGVGSNQPQHF. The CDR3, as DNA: TGTGCCAGCAGCCTAGGGGTTGGGAGCAATCAGCCCCAGCATTTT.

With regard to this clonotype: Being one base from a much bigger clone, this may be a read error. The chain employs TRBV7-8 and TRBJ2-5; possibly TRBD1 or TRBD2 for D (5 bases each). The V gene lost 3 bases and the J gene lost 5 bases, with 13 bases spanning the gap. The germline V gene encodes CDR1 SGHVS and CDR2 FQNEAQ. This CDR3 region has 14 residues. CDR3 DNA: TGTGCCAGCAGCTTCGGGGCAGGGTTGGAGACCCAGTACTTC. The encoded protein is CASSFGAGLETQYF. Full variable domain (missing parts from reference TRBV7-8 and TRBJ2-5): GAGVSQSPRYKVAKRGQDVALRCDPISGHVSLFWYQQALGQGPEFLTYFQNEAQLDKSGLPSDRFFAERPEGSVSTLKIQRTQQEDSAVYLCASSFGAGLETQYFGPGTRLLVL.

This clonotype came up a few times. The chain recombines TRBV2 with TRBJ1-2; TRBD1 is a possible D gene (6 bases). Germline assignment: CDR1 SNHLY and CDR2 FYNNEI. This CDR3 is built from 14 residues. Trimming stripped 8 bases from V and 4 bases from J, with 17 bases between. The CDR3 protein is CASSQQGGGYGYTF. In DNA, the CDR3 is TGTGCCAGCTCCCAACAAGGAGGGGGCTATGGCTACACCTTC.

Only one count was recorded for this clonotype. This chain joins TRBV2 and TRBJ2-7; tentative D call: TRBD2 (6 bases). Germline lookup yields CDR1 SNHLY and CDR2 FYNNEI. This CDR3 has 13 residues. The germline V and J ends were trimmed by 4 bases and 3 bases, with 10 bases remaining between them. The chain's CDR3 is CASSGRERYEQYF. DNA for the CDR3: TGTGCCAGCAGTGGGAGGGAACGCTACGAGCAGTACTTC.

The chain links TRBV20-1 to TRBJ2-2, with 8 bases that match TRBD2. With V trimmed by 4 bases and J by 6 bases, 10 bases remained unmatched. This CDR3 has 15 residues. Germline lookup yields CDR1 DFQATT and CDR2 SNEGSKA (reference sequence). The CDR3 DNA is TGCAGTGCTACCCCATTCGGGGGGGGATCCGGGGAGCTGTTTTTT. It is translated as CSATPFGGGSGELFF.

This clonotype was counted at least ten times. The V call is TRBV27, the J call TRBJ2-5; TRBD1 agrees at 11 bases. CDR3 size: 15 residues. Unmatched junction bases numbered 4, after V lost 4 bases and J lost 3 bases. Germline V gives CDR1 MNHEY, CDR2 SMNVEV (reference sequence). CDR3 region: CASSSAGQGEETQYF. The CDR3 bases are TGTGCCAGCAGTTCCGCGGGACAGGGGGAAGAGACCCAGTACTTC.

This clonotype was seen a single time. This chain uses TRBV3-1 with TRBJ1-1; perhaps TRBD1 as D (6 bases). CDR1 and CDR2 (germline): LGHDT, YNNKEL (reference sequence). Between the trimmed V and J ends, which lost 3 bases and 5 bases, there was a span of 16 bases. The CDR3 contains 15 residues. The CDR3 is CASSQEAGARTEAFF. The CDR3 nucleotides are TGTGCCAGCAGCCAGGAGGCAGGGGCTAGGACTGAAGCTTTCTTT. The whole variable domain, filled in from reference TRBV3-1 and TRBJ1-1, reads DTAVSQTPKYLVTQMGNDKSIKCEQNLGHDTMYWYKQDSKKFLKIMFSYNNKELIINETVPNRFSPKSPDKAHLNLHINSLELGDSAVYFCASSQEAGARTEAFFGQGTRLTVV.

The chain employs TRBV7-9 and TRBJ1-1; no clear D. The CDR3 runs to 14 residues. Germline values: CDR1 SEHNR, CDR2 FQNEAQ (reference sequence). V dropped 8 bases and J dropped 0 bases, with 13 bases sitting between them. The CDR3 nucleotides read TGTGCCAGCTCACCAGAGAATCTGAACACTGAAGCTTTCTTT. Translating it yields CASSPENLNTEAFF. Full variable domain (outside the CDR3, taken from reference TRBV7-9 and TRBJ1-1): DTGVSQNPRHKITKRGQNVTFRCDPISEHNRLYWYRQTLGQGPEFLTYFQNEAQLEKSRLLSDRFSAERPKGSFSTLEIQRTEQGDSAMYLCASSPENLNTEAFFGQGTRLTVV.

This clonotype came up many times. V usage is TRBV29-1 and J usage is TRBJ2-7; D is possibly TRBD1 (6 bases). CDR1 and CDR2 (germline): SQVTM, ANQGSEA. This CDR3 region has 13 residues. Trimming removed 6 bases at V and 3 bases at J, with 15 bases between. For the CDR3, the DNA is TGCAGCGTCCGAGGGGGAACGGGCTACGAGCAGTACTTC. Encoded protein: CSVRGGTGYEQYF.

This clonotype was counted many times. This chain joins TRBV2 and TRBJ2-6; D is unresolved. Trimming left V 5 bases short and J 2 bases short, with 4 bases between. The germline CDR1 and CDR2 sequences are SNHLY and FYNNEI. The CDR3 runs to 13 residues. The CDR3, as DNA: TGTGCCAGCAGTTTCGCTGGGGCCAACGTCCTGACTTTC. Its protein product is CASSFAGANVLTF.

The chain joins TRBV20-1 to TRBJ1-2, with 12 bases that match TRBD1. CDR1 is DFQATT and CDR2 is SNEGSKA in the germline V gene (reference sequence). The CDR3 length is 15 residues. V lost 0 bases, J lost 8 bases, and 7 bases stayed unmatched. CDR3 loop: CSARDRDRGPEGYTF. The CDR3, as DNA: TGCAGTGCTAGAGACCGGGACAGGGGGCCAGAGGGCTACACCTTC.

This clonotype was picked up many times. CDR3 bases: TGCAGCGTTACTTTAGCGGGAAAGTACGAGCAGTACTTC. It encodes CSVTLAGKYEQYF. The chain is built from TRBV29-1 and TRBJ2-7; 8 bases are shared with TRBD2. Unmatched junction bases numbered 7, after V lost 5 bases and J lost 4 bases. The CDR3 is made up of 13 amino acids. The germline V gene encodes CDR1 SQVTM and CDR2 ANQGSEA.

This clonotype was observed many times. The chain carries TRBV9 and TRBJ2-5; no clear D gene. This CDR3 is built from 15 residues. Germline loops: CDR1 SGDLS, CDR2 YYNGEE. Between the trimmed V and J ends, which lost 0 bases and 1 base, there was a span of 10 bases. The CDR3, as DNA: TGTGCCAGCAGCGTAGTTGGTATCCCCCAAGAGACCCAGTACTTC. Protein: CASSVVGIPQETQYF.

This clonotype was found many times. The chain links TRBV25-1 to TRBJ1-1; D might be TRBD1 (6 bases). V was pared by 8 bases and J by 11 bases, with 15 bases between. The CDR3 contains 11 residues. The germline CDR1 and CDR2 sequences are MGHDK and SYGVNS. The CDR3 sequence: CASFGTGLAFF. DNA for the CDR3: TGTGCCAGCTTTGGTACAGGGTTGGCTTTCTTT.

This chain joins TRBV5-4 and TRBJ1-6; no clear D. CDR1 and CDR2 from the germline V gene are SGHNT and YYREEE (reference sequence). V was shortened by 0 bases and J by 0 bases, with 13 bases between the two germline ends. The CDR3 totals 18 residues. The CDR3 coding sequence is TGTGCCAGCAGCTTGGCCCCTGGGCGGAGCTCCTATAATTCACCCCTCCACTTT. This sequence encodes CASSLAPGRSSYNSPLHF.

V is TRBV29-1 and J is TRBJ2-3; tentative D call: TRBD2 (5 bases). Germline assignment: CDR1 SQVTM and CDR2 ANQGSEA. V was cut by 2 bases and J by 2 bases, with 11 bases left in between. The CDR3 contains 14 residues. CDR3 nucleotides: TGCAGCGTTGAACAGCTAGCCCACACAGATACGCAGTATTTT. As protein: CSVEQLAHTDTQYF.

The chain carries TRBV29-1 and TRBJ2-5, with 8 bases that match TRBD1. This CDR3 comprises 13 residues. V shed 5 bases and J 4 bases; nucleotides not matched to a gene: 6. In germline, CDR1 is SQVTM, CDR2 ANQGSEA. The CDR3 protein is CSVSRDRRETQYF. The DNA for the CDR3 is TGCAGCGTTTCCCGGGACAGGAGAGAGACCCAGTACTTC.

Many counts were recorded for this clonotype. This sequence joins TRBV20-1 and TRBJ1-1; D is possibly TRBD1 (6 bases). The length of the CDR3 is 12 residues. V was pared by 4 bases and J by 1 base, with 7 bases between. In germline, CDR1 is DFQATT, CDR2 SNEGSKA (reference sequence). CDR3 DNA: TGCAGTGCTACGGGACAGAACACTGAAGCTTTCTTT. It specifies CSATGQNTEAFF.

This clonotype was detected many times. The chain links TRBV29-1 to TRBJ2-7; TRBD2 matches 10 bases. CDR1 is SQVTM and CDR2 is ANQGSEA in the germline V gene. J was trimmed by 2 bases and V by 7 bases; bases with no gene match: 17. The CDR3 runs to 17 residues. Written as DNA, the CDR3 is TGCAGCGCGATGACTCTTGGACTAGCGGAGACAACCTACGAGCAGTACTTC. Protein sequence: CSAMTLGLAETTYEQYF.